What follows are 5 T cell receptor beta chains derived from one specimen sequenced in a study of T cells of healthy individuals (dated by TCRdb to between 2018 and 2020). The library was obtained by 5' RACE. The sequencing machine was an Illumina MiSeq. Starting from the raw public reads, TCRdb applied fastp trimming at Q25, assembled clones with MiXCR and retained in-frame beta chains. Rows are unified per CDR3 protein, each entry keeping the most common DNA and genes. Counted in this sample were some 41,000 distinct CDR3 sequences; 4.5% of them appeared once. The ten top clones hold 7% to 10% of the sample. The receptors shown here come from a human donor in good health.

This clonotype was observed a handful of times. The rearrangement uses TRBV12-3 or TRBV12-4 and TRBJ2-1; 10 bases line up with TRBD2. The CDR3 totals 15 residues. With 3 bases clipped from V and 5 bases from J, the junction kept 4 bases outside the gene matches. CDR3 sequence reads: CASSFRTSGHNEQFF. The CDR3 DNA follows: TGTGCCAGCAGTTTCAGGACTAGCGGCCACAATGAGCAGTTCTTC.

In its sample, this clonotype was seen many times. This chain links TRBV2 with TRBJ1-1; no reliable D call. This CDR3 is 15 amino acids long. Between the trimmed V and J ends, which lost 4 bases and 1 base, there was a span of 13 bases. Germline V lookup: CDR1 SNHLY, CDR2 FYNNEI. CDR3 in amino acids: CASSAEAASNTEAFF. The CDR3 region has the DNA TGTGCCAGCAGTGCGGAGGCAGCCTCGAACACTGAAGCTTTCTTT. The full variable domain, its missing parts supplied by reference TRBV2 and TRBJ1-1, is EPEVTQTPSHQVTQMGQEVILRCVPISNHLYFYWYRQILGQKVEFLVSFYNNEISEKSEIFDDQFSVERPDGSNFTLKIRSTKLEDSAMYFCASSAEAASNTEAFFGQGTRLTVV.

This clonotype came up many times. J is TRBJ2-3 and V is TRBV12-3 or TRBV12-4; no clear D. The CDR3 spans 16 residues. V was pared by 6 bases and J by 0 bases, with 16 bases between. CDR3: CASSLTGRLSTDTQYF. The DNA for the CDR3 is TGTGCCAGCAGCCTTACCGGCAGGCTAAGCACAGATACGCAGTATTTT.

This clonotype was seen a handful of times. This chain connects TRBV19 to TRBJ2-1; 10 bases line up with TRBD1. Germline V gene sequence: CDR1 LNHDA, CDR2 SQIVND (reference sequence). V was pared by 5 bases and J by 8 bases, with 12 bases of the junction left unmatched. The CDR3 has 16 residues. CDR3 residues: CASSDPIRDRGHEQFF. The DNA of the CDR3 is TGTGCCAGTAGTGATCCTATCCGGGACAGGGGCCATGAGCAGTTCTTC.

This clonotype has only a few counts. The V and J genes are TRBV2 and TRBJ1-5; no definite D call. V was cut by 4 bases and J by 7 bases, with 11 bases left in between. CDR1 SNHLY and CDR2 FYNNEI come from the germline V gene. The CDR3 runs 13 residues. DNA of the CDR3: TGTGCCAGCAGTGTAGGGATGGAACAGCCCCAGCATTTT. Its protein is CASSVGMEQPQHF. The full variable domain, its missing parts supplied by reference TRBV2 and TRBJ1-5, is EPEVTQTPSHQVTQMGQEVILRCVPISNHLYFYWYRQILGQKVEFLVSFYNNEISEKSEIFDDQFSVERPDGSNFTLKIRSTKLEDSAMYFCASSVGMEQPQHFGDGTRLSIL.